These T cell receptor beta chains were read from a single sample in a study of cytomegalovirus exposure and HLA in healthy donors. Profiling relied on immunoSEQ multiplex PCR, and the TCRdb table lists in-frame clones only, not all of them. Of about 150,000 clones in the sample, around 74% were seen once. The specimen sequenced was PBMCs. These receptors originate from a man between 45 and 60 years old in good health and CMV-seropositive. CDR3s include the opening cysteine and the closing phenylalanine or tryptophan. A D gene is named only where the DNA matches it firmly. Expanded clones are given a class, and other clones once, few, many or no size at all.

TRBJ1-5,-,TRBD1,TRBV19,TGTGCCAGTACCAATCCGAGGGGACAGGCTCAGGCCCAGCATTTT,CASTNPRGQAQAQHF
TRBJ2-1,-,TRBD2,TRBV18,TGTGCCAGCTCACCACCGGGAGGGAATCCGGGAGAATGGGCCTACAATGAGCAGTTCTTC,CASSPPGGNPGEWAYNEQFF
TRBJ1-4,-,TRBD1,TRBV7-9,TGTGCCAGCAGCTTGGGACAGGTAGATGGAAAACTGTTTTTT,CASSLGQVDGKLFF
TRBJ2-7,few,TRBD2,TRBV7-9,TGTGCCAGCAGCCCGCCCCCGTTAGCGGGAGAACGCGGCGAGCAGTACTTC,CASSPPPLAGERGEQYF
TRBJ1-1,-,-,TRBV28,TGTGCCAGCAGTTTACGCCCTGCGGGTACTGAAGCTTTCTTT,CASSLRPAGTEAFF
TRBJ1-1,-,TRBD1,TRBV4-1,TGCGCCAGCAGCCAAGTCAAGGGGACAGGGGTCCGGTCGCGTCACACTGAAGCTTTCTTT,CASSQVKGTGVRSRHTEAFF
TRBJ2-7,-,TRBD2,TRBV4-1,TGCGCCAGCAGCCAAAGCGGGAGCCAGTACGAGCAGTACTTC,CASSQSGSQYEQYF
TRBJ2-5,-,-,TRBV2,TGTGCCAGCAGTGGACGAGGCGCCGAGACCCAGTACTTC,CASSGRGAETQYF
TRBJ2-5,-,-,TRBV4-2,TGTGCCAGCAGCCAAGATGGACAAACCCGAGTGGAGACCCAGTACTTC,CASSQDGQTRVETQYF
TRBJ2-5,-,TRBD2,TRBV10-2,TGCGCCAGCAGTGAGCGCGGACTAGCGGGAGAAGTACCGGCAGAAGAGACCCAGTACTTC,CASSERGLAGEVPAEETQYF
TRBJ2-1,-,-,TRBV7-9,TGTGCCAGCAGCTTGACAGGAAACAATGAGCAGTTCTTC,CASSLTGNNEQFF
TRBJ2-5,-,TRBD1,TRBV18,TGTGCCAGCTCACCTGACAGGGTGGGCGAGACCCAGTACTTC,CASSPDRVGETQYF
TRBJ2-2,-,-,TRBV18,TGTGCCAGCTCACCAACTACTTGGCACACCGGGGAGCTGTTTTTT,CASSPTTWHTGELFF
TRBJ1-6,-,-,TRBV18,TGTGCCAGCTCACCAGGAGGGGAGGGGTCACCCCTCCACTTT,CASSPGGEGSPLHF
TRBJ2-1,-,TRBD2,TRBV5-1,TGCGCCAGCAGCTTGGCAGGGCTAGCGGGAGGTGAGCAGTTCTTC,CASSLAGLAGGEQFF
TRBJ2-7,-,TRBD1,TRBV27,TGTGCCAGCAGTAGGGACAGTCCCTACGAGCAGTACTTC,CASSRDSPYEQYF
TRBJ2-5,-,TRBD1,TRBV5-1,TGCGCCAGCGGTCGGGACAGGGGTCAAGAGACCCAGTACTTC,CASGRDRGQETQYF
TRBJ2-6,-,-,TRBV5-3,TGTGCCAGAAGCTCCCCGGGACTTGGCTCTGGGGCCAACGTCCTGACTTTC,CARSSPGLGSGANVLTF
TRBJ1-1,-,-,TRBV5-1,TGCGCCAGCAGCTTGAACCCTCTTACCGGGAACACTGAAGCTTTCTTT,CASSLNPLTGNTEAFF
TRBJ1-3,-,-,TRBV11-2,TGTGCCAGCAGCTCTGTGTACTCTGGAAACACCATATATTTT,CASSSVYSGNTIYF
TRBJ1-6,once,TRBD1,TRBV6-5,TGTGCCAGCGCCCAGACAGGGAACAATTCACCCCTCCACTTT,CASAQTGNNSPLHF
TRBJ2-2,-,-,TRBV5-1,TGCGCCAGCAGCTTGGGTGGAGCGGTCACCGGGGAGCTGTTTTTT,CASSLGGAVTGELFF
TRBJ2-7,-,-,TRBV10-3,TGTGCCATCAGTGAGTCGCTTCAGGGATCCTACGAGCAGTACTTC,CAISESLQGSYEQYF
TRBJ1-2,-,-,TRBV2,TGTGCCAGCAGTGAAACAGGGACCCCAGCTAACTATGGCTACACCTTC,CASSETGTPANYGYTF
TRBJ2-1,-,TRBD2,TRBV7-9,TGTGCCAGCAGTTATAGCGGGAGGTTGACCTACAATGAGCAGTTCTTC,CASSYSGRLTYNEQFF
TRBJ2-7,-,TRBD1,TRBV27,TGTGCCAGCAGTTTAGTGACAGGGACATCCGAGCAGTACTTC,CASSLVTGTSEQYF
TRBJ2-7,few,-,TRBV6-1,TGTGCCGGCAGTTCCGGTTACGAGCAGTACTTC,CAGSSGYEQYF
TRBJ2-3,-,TRBD2,TRBV4-1,TGCGCCAGCAGCCCCGGACTAGGTACGCAGTATTTT,CASSPGLGTQYF
TRBJ1-1,-,-,TRBV19,TGTGCCAGTAAAGAGATGGGAGTAAAGGGCACTGAAGCTTTCTTT,CASKEMGVKGTEAFF
TRBJ2-7,-,TRBD2,TRBV28,TGTGCCAGCAGTTTAATAGCGGGTAGTAGCGAGCAGTACTTC,CASSLIAGSSEQYF
TRBJ2-2,few,-,TRBV5-8,TGTGCCAGCAGCTTGGATCGTGGACAGAACACCGGGGAGCTGTTTTTT,CASSLDRGQNTGELFF
TRBJ2-7,-,TRBD1,TRBV6-1,TGTGCCAGCAGTCCTCAGACAGGGGGCCTCAACGAGCAGTACTTC,CASSPQTGGLNEQYF
TRBJ2-1,-,TRBD2,TRBV7-9,TGTGCCAGCAGCATTAGCGGCAGGGAGGGCTATGAGCAGTTCTTC,CASSISGREGYEQFF
TRBJ1-1,-,-,TRBV7-2,TGTGCCAGCAGCTTAACAGGGCGTATGGGCACTGAAGCTTTCTTT,CASSLTGRMGTEAFF
TRBJ2-4,-,TRBD1,TRBV5-7,TGTGCCAGCACCAAGGACAGGGCTAACCAAAACATTCAGTACTTC,CASTKDRANQNIQYF
TRBJ2-3,few,TRBD1,TRBV7-6,TGTGCCAGCAGCTTAGCGTGGCCAGGGGGCGGCGCAGATACGCAGTATTTT,CASSLAWPGGGADTQYF
TRBJ2-7,once,-,TRBV11-2,TGTGCCAGCAGCTTACATTCAGGGGATGCCTACGAGCAGTACTTC,CASSLHSGDAYEQYF
TRBJ2-3,-,TRBD2,TRBV10-3,TGTGCCATCACCCCCGGGACTAGCGGGAGAGGAAGCACAGATACGCAGTATTTT,CAITPGTSGRGSTDTQYF
TRBJ1-1,-,-,TRBV19,TGTGCCAGTAGTATTAAAGGGTCCGGGGGGCCGAACCTCTTT,CASSIKGSGGPNLF